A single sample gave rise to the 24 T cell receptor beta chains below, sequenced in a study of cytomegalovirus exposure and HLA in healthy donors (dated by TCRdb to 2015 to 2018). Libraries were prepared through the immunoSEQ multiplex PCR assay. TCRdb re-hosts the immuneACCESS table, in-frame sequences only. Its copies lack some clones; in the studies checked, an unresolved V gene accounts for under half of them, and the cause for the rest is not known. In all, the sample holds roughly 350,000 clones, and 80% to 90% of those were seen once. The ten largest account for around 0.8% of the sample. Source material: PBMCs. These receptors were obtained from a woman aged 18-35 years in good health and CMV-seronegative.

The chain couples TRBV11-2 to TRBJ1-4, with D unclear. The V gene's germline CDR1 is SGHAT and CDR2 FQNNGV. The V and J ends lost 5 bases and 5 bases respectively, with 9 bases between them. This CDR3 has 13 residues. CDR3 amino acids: CASSPVRNEKLFF. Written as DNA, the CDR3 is TGTGCCAGCAGCCCGGTACGGAATGAAAAACTGTTTTTT. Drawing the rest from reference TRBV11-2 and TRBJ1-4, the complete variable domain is EAGVAQSPRYKIIEKRQSVAFWCNPISGHATLYWYQQILGQGPKLLIQFQNNGVVDDSQLPKDRFSAERLKGVDSTLKIQPAKLEDSAVYLCASSPVRNEKLFFGSGTQLSVL.

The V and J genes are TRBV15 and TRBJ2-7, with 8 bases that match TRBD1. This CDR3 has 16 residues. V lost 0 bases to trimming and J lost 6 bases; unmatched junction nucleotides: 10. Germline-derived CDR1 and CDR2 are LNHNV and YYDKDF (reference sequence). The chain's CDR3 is CATSRDLDGTGSEQYF. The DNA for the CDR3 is TGTGCCACCAGCAGAGATCTTGACGGGACAGGCTCCGAGCAGTACTTC. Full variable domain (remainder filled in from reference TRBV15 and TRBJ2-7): DAMVIQNPRYQVTQFGKPVTLSCSQTLNHNVMYWYQQKSSQAPKLLFHYYDKDFNNEADTPDNFQSRRPNTSFCFLDIRSPGLGDTAMYLCATSRDLDGTGSEQYFGPGTRLTVT.

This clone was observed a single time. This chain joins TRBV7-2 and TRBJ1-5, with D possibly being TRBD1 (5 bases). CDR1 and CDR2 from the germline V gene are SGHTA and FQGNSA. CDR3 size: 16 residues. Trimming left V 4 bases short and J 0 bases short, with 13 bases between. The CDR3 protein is CASSSPGDYSNQPQHF. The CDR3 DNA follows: TGTGCCAGCAGCTCCCCCGGGGACTATAGCAATCAGCCCCAGCATTTT.

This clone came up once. The CDR3 sequence is CASSSTPAYEQYF. The CDR3 coding sequence is TGTGCCAGCAGCTCGACACCAGCCTACGAGCAGTACTTC. The rearrangement uses TRBV7-9 and TRBJ2-7; D is uncertain. CDR1 is SEHNR, CDR2 FQNEAQ, per germline (reference sequence). V was trimmed by 4 bases and J by 2 bases, leaving 9 bases between them. This CDR3 is built from 13 residues.

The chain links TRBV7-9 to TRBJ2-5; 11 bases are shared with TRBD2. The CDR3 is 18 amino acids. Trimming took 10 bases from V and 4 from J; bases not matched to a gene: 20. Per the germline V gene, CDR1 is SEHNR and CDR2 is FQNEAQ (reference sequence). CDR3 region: CAITLTLAGERTSETQYF. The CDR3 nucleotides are TGTGCCATCACACTCACACTAGCGGGAGAGCGAACCTCAGAGACCCAGTACTTC.

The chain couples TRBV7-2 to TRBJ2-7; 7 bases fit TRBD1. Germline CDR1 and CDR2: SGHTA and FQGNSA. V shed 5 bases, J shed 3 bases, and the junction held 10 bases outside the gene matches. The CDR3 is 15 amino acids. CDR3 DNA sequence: TGTGCCAGCAGCAGAGCCGGGACAGTTGACTACGAGCAGTACTTC. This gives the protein CASSRAGTVDYEQYF.

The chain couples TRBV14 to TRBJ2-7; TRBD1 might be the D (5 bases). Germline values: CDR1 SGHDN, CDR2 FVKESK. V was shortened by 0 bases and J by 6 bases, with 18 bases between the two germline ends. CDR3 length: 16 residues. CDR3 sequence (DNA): TGTGCCAGCAGCCAAGATTTCTGGGGCCCACGTGGCGAGCAGTACTTC. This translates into CASSQDFWGPRGEQYF.

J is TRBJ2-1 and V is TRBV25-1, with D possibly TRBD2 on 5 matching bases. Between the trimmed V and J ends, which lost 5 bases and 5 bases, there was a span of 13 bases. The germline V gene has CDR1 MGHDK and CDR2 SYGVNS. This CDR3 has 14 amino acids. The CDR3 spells CASSRLAVDNEQFF. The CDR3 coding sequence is TGTGCCAGCAGTCGGCTAGCTGTCGACAATGAGCAGTTCTTC.

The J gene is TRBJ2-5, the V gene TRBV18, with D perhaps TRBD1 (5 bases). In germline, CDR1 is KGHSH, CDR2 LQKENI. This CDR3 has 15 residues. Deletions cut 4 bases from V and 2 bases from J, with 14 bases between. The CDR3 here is CASSQVYDRQETQYF. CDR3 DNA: TGTGCCAGCTCACAAGTCTATGACAGACAAGAGACCCAGTACTTC.

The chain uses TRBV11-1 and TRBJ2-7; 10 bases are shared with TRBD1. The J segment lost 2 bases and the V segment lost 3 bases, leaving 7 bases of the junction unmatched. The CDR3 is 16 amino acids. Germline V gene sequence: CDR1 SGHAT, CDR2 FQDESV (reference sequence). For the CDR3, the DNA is TGTGCCAGCAGCTTCAATACCGGGACAGGGGCCTACGAGCAGTACTTC. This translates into CASSFNTGTGAYEQYF. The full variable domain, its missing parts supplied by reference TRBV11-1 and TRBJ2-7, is EAEVAQSPRYKITEKSQAVAFWCDPISGHATLYWYRQILGQGPELLVQFQDESVVDDSQLPKDRFSAERLKGVDSTLKIQPAELGDSAMYLCASSFNTGTGAYEQYFGPGTRLTVT.

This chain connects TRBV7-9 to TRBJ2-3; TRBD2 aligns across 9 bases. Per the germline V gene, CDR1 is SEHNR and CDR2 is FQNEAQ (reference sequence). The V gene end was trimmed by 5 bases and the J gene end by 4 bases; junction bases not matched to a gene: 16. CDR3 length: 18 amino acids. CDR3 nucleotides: TGTGCCAGCAGCCCCAAAGGGGCGGGAGGGCCCCTCGCAGATACGCAGTATTTT. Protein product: CASSPKGAGGPLADTQYF.

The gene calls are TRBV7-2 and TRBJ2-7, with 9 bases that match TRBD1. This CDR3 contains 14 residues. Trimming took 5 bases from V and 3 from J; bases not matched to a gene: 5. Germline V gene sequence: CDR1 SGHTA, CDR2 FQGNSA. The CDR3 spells CASSRGTGFYEQYF. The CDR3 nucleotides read TGTGCCAGCAGCCGAGGGACAGGGTTCTACGAGCAGTACTTC.

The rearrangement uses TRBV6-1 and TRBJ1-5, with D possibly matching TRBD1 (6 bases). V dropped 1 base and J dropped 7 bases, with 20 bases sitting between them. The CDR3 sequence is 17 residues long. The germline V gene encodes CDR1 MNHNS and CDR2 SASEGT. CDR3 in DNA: TGTGCCAGCAGTGAAGTACTTCTCAGGGGTGTGGGGCAGCCCCAGCATTTT. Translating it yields CASSEVLLRGVGQPQHF.

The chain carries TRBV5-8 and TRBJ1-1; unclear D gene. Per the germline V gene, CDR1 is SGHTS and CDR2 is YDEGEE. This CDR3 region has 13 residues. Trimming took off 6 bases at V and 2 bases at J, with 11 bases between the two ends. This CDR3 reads CASIEEPNTEAFF. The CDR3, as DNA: TGTGCCAGCATAGAGGAGCCAAACACTGAAGCTTTCTTT.

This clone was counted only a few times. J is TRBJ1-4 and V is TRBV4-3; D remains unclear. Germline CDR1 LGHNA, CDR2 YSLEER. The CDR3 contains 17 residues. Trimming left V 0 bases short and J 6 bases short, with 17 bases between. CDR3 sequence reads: CASSQDLLWQMYEKLFF. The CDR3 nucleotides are TGCGCCAGCAGCCAAGATCTTCTGTGGCAGATGTATGAAAAACTGTTTTTT.

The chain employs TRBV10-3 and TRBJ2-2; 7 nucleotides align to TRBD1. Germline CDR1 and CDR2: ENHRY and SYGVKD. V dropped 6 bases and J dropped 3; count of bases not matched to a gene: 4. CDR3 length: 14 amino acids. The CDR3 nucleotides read TGTGCCATCAGAGGGGGCTCGGACACCGGGGAGCTGTTTTTT. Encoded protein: CAIRGGSDTGELFF.

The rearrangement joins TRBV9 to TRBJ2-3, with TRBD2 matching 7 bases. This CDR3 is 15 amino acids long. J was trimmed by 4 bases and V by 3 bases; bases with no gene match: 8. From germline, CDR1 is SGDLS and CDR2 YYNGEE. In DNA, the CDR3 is TGTGCCAGCAGCGCCGGACTAGACGGCGCAGATACGCAGTATTTT. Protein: CASSAGLDGADTQYF. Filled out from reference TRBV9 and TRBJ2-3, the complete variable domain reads DSGVTQTPKHLITATGQRVTLRCSPRSGDLSVYWYQQSLDQGLQFLIQYYNGEERAKGNILERFSAQQFPDLHSELNLSSLELGDSALYFCASSAGLDGADTQYFGPGTRLTVL.

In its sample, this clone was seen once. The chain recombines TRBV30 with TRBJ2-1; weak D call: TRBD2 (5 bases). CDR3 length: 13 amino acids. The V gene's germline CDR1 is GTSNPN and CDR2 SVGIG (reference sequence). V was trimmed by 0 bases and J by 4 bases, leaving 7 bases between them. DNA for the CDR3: TGTGCCTGGAGTGTACTAGGGTACAATGAGCAGTTCTTC. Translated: CAWSVLGYNEQFF.

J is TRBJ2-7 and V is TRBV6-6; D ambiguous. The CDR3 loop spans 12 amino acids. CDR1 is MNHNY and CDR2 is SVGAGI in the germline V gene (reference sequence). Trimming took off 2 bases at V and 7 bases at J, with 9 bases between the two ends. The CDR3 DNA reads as TGTGCCAGCAGTTACCCTTCCGAGGAGCAGTACTTC. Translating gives CASSYPSEEQYF.

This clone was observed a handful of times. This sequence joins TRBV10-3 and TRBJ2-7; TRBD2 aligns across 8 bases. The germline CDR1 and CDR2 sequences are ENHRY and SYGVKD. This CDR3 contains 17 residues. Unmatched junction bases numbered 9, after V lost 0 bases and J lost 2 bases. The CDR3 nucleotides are TGTGCCATCAGTGAGTCGACTAGCGCGACGGCCACCTACGAGCAGTACTTC. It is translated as CAISESTSATATYEQYF.

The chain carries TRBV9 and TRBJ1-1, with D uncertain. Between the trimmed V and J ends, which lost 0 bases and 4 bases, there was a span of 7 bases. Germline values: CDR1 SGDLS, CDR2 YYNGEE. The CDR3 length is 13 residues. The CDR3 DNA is TGTGCCAGCAGCGTAGGAACAATCACTGAAGCTTTCTTT. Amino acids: CASSVGTITEAFF.

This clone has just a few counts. CDR3 bases: TGTGCCAGCAGCGTAGCTTCCGGGGAGCTGTTTTTT. This sequence encodes CASSVASGELFF. This sequence joins TRBV9 and TRBJ2-2; unclear D gene. The CDR3 covers 12 residues. V lost 0 bases and J 6 bases, leaving 3 bases between the germline ends. From germline, CDR1 is SGDLS and CDR2 YYNGEE.

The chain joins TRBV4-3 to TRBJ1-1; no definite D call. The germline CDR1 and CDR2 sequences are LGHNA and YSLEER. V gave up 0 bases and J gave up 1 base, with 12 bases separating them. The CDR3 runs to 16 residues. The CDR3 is CASSQDSQNTNTEAFF. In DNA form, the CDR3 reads TGCGCCAGCAGCCAAGATTCACAGAATACGAACACTGAAGCTTTCTTT.

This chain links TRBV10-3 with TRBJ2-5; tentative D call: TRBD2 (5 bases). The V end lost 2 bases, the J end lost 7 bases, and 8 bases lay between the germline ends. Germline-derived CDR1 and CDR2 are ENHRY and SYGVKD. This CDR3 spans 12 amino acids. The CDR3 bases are TGTGCCATCAGTGAGGGTGAGGGGACCCAGTACTTC. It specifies CAISEGEGTQYF.